These 5 T cell receptor beta chains came from one sample sequenced in a study of Ad26.COV2.S vaccination and SARS-CoV-2 variants. Profiling relied on immunoSEQ multiplex PCR, and the TCRdb table lists in-frame clones only, not all of them. The sample records hundreds of thousands of clones, 89% being singletons. As to treatment: roughly 18 received Ad26.COV2.S at low or high dose, single or two shots; 5 received placebo; per-sample allocation not given. At day 63 after the first vaccine or placebo injection, samples were drawn. The sample consisted of peripheral blood, taken in a trial of Ad26.COV2.S vaccine versus placebo. The receptor source for this set is a person aged 18 to 65 who received the Ad26.COV2.S COVID-19 vaccine or a placebo.

In nucleotides, the CDR3 is TGTGCCAGCAGCAGTAACCGGGACAGGGAATCTGACGAGCAGTACTTC. Translation: CASSSNRDRESDEQYF. The V and J genes are TRBV21-1 and TRBJ2-7; the DNA was not used to check the table's D call, TRBD1. TRBV21-1 is listed as a pseudogene. The CDR3 covers 16 residues.

This clone was seen only a few times. V gene TRBV7-9 combines with J gene TRBJ1-1; D not resolved. This CDR3 is built from 11 residues. The V gene's germline CDR1 is SEHNR and CDR2 FQNEAQ (reference sequence). With 3 bases removed from V and 8 bases from J, the gap between germline ends came to 7 bases. CDR3 amino acids: CASSLEFEAFF. CDR3 bases: TGTGCCAGCAGCTTGGAATTCGAAGCTTTCTTT.

For this clone: Distinct nucleotide sequences in the sample also encode this CDR3. The V and J genes are TRBV24-1 and TRBJ2-1; 12 bases match TRBD2. The CDR3 contains 13 residues. Trimming cost V 7 bases and J 7 bases; bases outside gene matches: 1. The germline V gene has CDR1 KGHDR and CDR2 SFDVKD. The CDR3 region has the DNA TGTGCCACCAGACTAGCGGGAGGAAATGAGCAGTTCTTC. Translated, it gives CATRLAGGNEQFF.

The rearrangement uses TRBV24-1 and TRBJ2-5, with TRBD2 matching 11 bases. Germline V gene data show CDR1 as KGHDR and CDR2 as SFDVKD. There are 14 residues in the CDR3. The ends lost 7 bases at V and 6 bases at J; junction bases unmatched: 6. The CDR3 nucleotides read TGTGCCACCAGCGGTACTAGCGGGGGAAAGACCCAGTACTTC. This translates into CATSGTSGGKTQYF.

This chain links TRBV6-2 or TRBV6-3 with TRBJ2-7, with a weak D call TRBD1 (6 bases). The CDR3 length is 14 residues. CDR1 and CDR2 (germline): MNHEY, SVGEGT. Trimming left V 0 bases short and J 3 bases short, with 9 bases between. In nucleotides, the CDR3 is TGTGCCAGCAGTTACTCACAGGGCCGCTACGAGCAGTACTTC. This gives the protein CASSYSQGRYEQYF.